Listed here are 20 T cell receptor beta chains from one sample, sequenced in a study of blood T cell repertoires in COVID-19. TCRdb keeps only in-frame clones here, not all; method: immunoSEQ multiplex PCR. This table has about 250,000 clones, 70% to 90% appearing once. Sequencing was done on a sample of peripheral blood. The receptors derive from a man older than 75 with acute or convalescent COVID-19.

The chain links TRBV2 to TRBJ2-4; maybe TRBD2 (5 bases). This CDR3 has 17 residues. Trimming removed 4 bases at V and 0 bases at J, with 16 bases between. Germline V gene lookup returns CDR1 SNHLY and CDR2 FYNNEI. CDR3 bases: TGTGCCAGCAGTGGGGCTAGCTCCCCAATAGCCAAAAACATTCAGTACTTC. Encoded protein: CASSGASSPIAKNIQYF.

V gene TRBV6-6 combines with J gene TRBJ1-1; TRBD1 agrees at 7 bases. The CDR3 is 14 residues long. Trimming cost V 5 bases and J 0 bases; bases outside gene matches: 3. Germline assignment: CDR1 MNHNY and CDR2 SVGAGI (reference sequence). In nucleotides, the CDR3 is TGTGCCAGCAGTCGACAGGGCGTGAACACTGAAGCTTTCTTT. Residues: CASSRQGVNTEAFF.

The chain recombines TRBV25-1 with TRBJ2-3; 8 bases line up with TRBD1. Germline V lookup: CDR1 MGHDK, CDR2 SYGVNS. Trimming took 3 bases from V and 1 from J; bases not matched to a gene: 0. This CDR3 has 14 amino acids. The CDR3 coding sequence is TGTGCCAGCAGTGAGGGACAGGGCACAGATACGCAGTATTTT. Amino acid sequence: CASSEGQGTDTQYF.

The CDR3 DNA sequence: TGCGCCAGCAGTGAGCGGAAGACTAGCGACCCCTACGAGCAGTACTTC. This translates into CASSERKTSDPYEQYF. The chain combines TRBV10-1 with TRBJ2-7; TRBD2 agrees at 8 bases. The trim removed 2 bases at V and 2 bases at J, leaving 8 bases unmatched. The germline V gene has CDR1 WNHNN and CDR2 SYGVQD (reference sequence). The CDR3 sequence is 16 residues long.

CDR3 sequence reads: CASSLSQGAGETQYF. The CDR3, as DNA: TGTGCCAGCAGCTTATCCCAGGGGGCAGGAGAGACCCAGTACTTC. The chain carries TRBV7-9 and TRBJ2-5; TRBD1 matches at 8 bases. The CDR3 consists of 15 residues. V gave up 2 bases and J gave up 4 bases; unmatched junction bases: 6. CDR1 is SEHNR and CDR2 is FQNEAQ in the germline V gene (reference sequence).

The rearrangement uses TRBV7-2 and TRBJ2-2; 14 positions agree with TRBD2. The length of the CDR3 is 16 residues. The V gene end was trimmed by 2 bases and the J gene end by 6 bases; junction bases not matched to a gene: 2. CDR1 is SGHTA and CDR2 is FQGNSA in the germline V gene. CDR3 sequence (DNA): TGTGCCAGCAGCTTAAGGACTAGCGGGGGGCCCGGGGAGCTGTTTTTT. Translating it yields CASSLRTSGGPGELFF. The whole variable domain, remainder taken from reference TRBV7-2 and TRBJ2-2, is GAGVSQSPSNKVTEKGKDVELRCDPISGHTALYWYRQSLGQGLEFLIYFQGNSAPDKSGLPSDRFSAERTGGSVSTLTIQRTQQEDSAVYLCASSLRTSGGPGELFFGEGSRLTVL.

The chain couples TRBV6-5 to TRBJ1-3, with 7 bases lining up with TRBD1. Per the germline V gene, CDR1 is MNHEY and CDR2 is SVGAGI. The CDR3 totals 15 residues. V trimming: 7 bases; J trimming: 2 bases; junction bases outside the gene matches: 8. The CDR3 loop reads CASTRQGRAGNTIYF. The CDR3 nucleotides read TGTGCCAGCACTAGACAGGGAAGAGCTGGAAACACCATATATTTT.

The J gene is TRBJ2-7, the V gene TRBV2; 8 nucleotides align to TRBD1. Trimming took 6 bases from V and 3 from J; bases not matched to a gene: 13. This CDR3 comprises 16 residues. The germline gives CDR1 SNHLY, CDR2 FYNNEI. The CDR3 DNA reads TGTGCCAGCAGACCCTTTGGACAGGGCGGTTTCTACGAGCAGTACTTC. It encodes CASRPFGQGGFYEQYF.

The table lists this clone with a few counts. The genes are TRBV11-2 and TRBJ2-3, with 14 bases identical to TRBD2. Trimming removed 5 bases from V and 1 base from J; junction bases left unmatched: 11. Germline-derived CDR1 and CDR2 are SGHAT and FQNNGV. CDR3 length equals 19 residues. The CDR3 spells CASSGKGLAGGGGTDTQYF. The CDR3 DNA reads TGTGCCAGCAGCGGAAAAGGACTAGCGGGAGGAGGAGGCACAGATACGCAGTATTTT.

V gene TRBV7-2 combines with J gene TRBJ2-7, with D perhaps matching TRBD1 (6 bases). Trimming took off 5 bases at V and 7 bases at J, with 18 bases between the two ends. CDR3 length equals 14 residues. Germline V gives CDR1 SGHTA, CDR2 FQGNSA. The CDR3 DNA is TGTGCCAGCAGCCCGGACAGACGGGACGGGGAGCAGTACTTC. This sequence encodes CASSPDRRDGEQYF.

The chain combines TRBV19 with TRBJ2-1; 9 positions agree with TRBD2. In germline, CDR1 is LNHDA, CDR2 SQIVND (reference sequence). Trimming took 5 bases from V and 4 from J; bases not matched to a gene: 6. This CDR3 comprises 15 residues. The CDR3 DNA follows: TGTGCCAGTAGTCTGGCGGGGGGGCGGTACAATGAGCAGTTCTTC. Translation: CASSLAGGRYNEQFF.

This clone was seen a single time. The chain joins TRBV27 to TRBJ2-3, with 14 bases lining up with TRBD2. The CDR3 sequence is 16 residues long. CDR1 is MNHEY, CDR2 SMNVEV, per germline (reference sequence). Trimming at V came to 5 bases and at J to 9 bases, leaving 10 bases not matched to a gene. This chain's CDR3 is CASSEPGLAGAMTQYF. The CDR3 nucleotides are TGTGCCAGCAGTGAACCGGGACTAGCGGGAGCAATGACGCAGTATTTT.

The chain couples TRBV6-5 to TRBJ2-1; the D gene is possibly TRBD2 (5 bases). The germline CDR1 and CDR2 sequences are MNHEY and SVGAGI. The CDR3 spans 14 residues. The V end lost 7 bases, the J end lost 6 bases, and 16 bases lay between the germline ends. The CDR3 coding sequence is TGTGCCAGCACTCCTGGGCGGGCGGGCAATGAGCAGTTCTTC. Its protein is CASTPGRAGNEQFF.

J is TRBJ2-3 and V is TRBV19; a weak D match, TRBD2 (5 bases). This CDR3 is built from 15 residues. The germline CDR1 and CDR2 sequences are LNHDA and SQIVND (reference sequence). Deletions cut 6 bases from V and 2 bases from J, with 15 bases between. Here the CDR3 DNA reads TGTGCCAGTAGGACGACTAATGGAAACACAGATACGCAGTATTTT. Its translation is CASRTTNGNTDTQYF.

The V call is TRBV11-2, the J call TRBJ2-5; 8 positions match TRBD2. The CDR3 is made up of 15 amino acids. V was pared by 5 bases and J by 4 bases, with 9 bases of the junction left unmatched. The V gene's germline CDR1 is SGHAT and CDR2 FQNNGV. CDR3 residues: CASSPSGRGGETQYF. Written as DNA, the CDR3 is TGTGCCAGCAGCCCAAGCGGGAGAGGCGGAGAGACCCAGTACTTC. The whole variable domain, remainder taken from reference TRBV11-2 and TRBJ2-5, is EAGVAQSPRYKIIEKRQSVAFWCNPISGHATLYWYQQILGQGPKLLIQFQNNGVVDDSQLPKDRFSAERLKGVDSTLKIQPAKLEDSAVYLCASSPSGRGGETQYFGPGTRLLVL.

The CDR3 reads CASSQEWTSGSNEQFF. For the CDR3, the DNA is TGTGCCAGCAGCCAAGAATGGACTAGCGGGAGTAATGAGCAGTTCTTC. The rearrangement links TRBV4-2 to TRBJ2-1; 13 bases map to TRBD2. Germline CDR1 LGHNA, CDR2 YNFKEQ. The CDR3 loop spans 16 amino acids. Trimming cost V 0 bases and J 7 bases; bases outside gene matches: 3.

This chain joins TRBV19 and TRBJ2-1; no firm D call. The germline V gene encodes CDR1 LNHDA and CDR2 SQIVND (reference sequence). The V end lost 3 bases, the J end lost 4 bases, and 10 bases lay between the germline ends. The CDR3 spans 14 residues. CDR3 sequence: CASSIGQSYNEQFF. The DNA of the CDR3 is TGTGCCAGTAGTATTGGGCAGAGTTACAATGAGCAGTTCTTC.

The J gene is TRBJ1-4, the V gene TRBV7-9, with no clear D. The CDR3 runs 15 residues. V gave up 2 bases and J gave up 0 bases, with 7 bases separating them. CDR1 and CDR2 (germline): SEHNR, FQNEAQ (reference sequence). This CDR3 is CASSLSSATNEKLFF. The CDR3 DNA is TGTGCCAGCAGCTTAAGCTCTGCAACTAATGAAAAACTGTTTTTT.

The CDR3 DNA follows: TGTGCCAGCAGCTTGCATTCACGGGAGCAAGGCCGCGGGGAGCTGTTTTTT. Translating it yields CASSLHSREQGRGELFF. The gene calls are TRBV5-5 and TRBJ2-2; D possibly corresponds to TRBD2 (6 bases). Trimming left V 1 base short and J 7 bases short, with 20 bases between. The length of the CDR3 is 17 residues. The germline V gene has CDR1 SGHKS and CDR2 YYEKEE (reference sequence).

The CDR3 here is CASGETSGGTGELFF. CDR3 bases: TGTGCTAGTGGCGAGACTAGCGGGGGCACCGGGGAGCTGTTTTTT. The gene calls are TRBV12-5 and TRBJ2-2, with 12 bases identical to TRBD2. Trimming cost V 6 bases and J 4 bases; bases outside gene matches: 3. Germline assignment: CDR1 LGHNT and CDR2 FRNRAP. The CDR3 spans 15 residues.